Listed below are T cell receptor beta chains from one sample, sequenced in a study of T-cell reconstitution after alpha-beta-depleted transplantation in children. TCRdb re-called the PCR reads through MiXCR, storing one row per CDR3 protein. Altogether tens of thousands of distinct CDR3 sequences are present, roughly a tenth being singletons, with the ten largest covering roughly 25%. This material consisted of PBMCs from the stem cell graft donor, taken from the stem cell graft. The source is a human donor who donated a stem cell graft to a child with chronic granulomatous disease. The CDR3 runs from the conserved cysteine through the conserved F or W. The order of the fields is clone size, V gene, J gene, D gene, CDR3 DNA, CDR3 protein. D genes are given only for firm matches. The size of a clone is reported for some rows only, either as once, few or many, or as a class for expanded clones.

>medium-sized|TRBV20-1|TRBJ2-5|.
TGCAGTGCTAGAGGGCAGACTCAAGAGACCCAGTACTTC
CSARGQTQETQYF
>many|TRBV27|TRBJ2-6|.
TGTGCCAGCAGTTTCCATCGAGGCTCTGGGGCCAACGTCCTGACTTTC
CASSFHRGSGANVLTF
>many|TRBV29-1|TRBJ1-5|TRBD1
TGCAGCGCCGGGACAGGGGTCGGTCAGCCCCAGCATTTT
CSAGTGVGQPQHF
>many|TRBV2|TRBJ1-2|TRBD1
TGTGCCAGCAGTGGGGACAGGGGCCTTAACTATGGCTACACCTTC
CASSGDRGLNYGYTF
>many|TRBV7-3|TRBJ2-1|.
TGTGCCAGCAGCTTACAGGGGGGACTTGGAACTCGGGAGCAGTTCTTC
CASSLQGGLGTREQFF
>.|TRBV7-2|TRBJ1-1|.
TGTGCCAGCAGCCCTGGGGAGTTGACGCGCTCCCCTTTCTTT
CASSPGELTRSPFF
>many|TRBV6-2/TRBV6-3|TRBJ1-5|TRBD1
TGTGCCAGCAGTTACATCCGGGGACAGCCACAGCCCCAGCATTTT
CASSYIRGQPQPQHF
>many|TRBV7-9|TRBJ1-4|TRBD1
TGTGCCAGCAGCTTATTTGTCCCGGACAGGGGGTCGACGTATGAAAAACTGTTTTTT
CASSLFVPDRGSTYEKLFF
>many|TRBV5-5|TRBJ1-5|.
TGTGCCAGCAGCTTGTTTGTTTGGGATTCTTTGCCCCAGCATTTT
CASSLFVWDSLPQHF
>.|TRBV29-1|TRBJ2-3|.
TGCAGCGTTGGTCCTAGCCTAGTACCAGCAGATACGCAGTATTTT
CSVGPSLVPADTQYF
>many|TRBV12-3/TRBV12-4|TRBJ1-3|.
TGTGCCAGCACCCCGGTGACTCTCTCTGGAAACACCATATATTTT
CASTPVTLSGNTIYF
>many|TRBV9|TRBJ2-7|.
TGTGCCAGCAGCGTAGAGGGGCAGGGAGGTATCTACGAGCAGTACTTC
CASSVEGQGGIYEQYF
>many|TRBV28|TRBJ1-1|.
TGTGCCAGCAGTTTAGGCCCCCGGCCCTCGAACACTGAAGCTTTCTTT
CASSLGPRPSNTEAFF
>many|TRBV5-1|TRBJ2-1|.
TGCGCCAGCAGCTTGGACGGGGTTTCTTACAATGAGCAGTTCTTC
CASSLDGVSYNEQFF
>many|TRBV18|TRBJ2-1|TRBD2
TGTGCCAGCTCACAAACCCTAGCGGGGATATACAATGAGCAGTTCTTC
CASSQTLAGIYNEQFF
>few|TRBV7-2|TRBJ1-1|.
TGTGCCAGCAGCTTCCTTGGGACTGAAGCTTTCTTT
CASSFLGTEAFF
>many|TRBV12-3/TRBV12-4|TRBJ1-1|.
TGTGCCAGCAGTTTACGACCGATAAAGTCCCTGAACACTGAAGCTTTCTTT
CASSLRPIKSLNTEAFF
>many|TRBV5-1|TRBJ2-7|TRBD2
TGCGCCAGCAGATTAGCGGGAGGGTCCTACGAGCAGTACTTC
CASRLAGGSYEQYF
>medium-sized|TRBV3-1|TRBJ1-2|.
TGTGCCAGCAGCCCCGAAGGACTTCACGGCTACACCTTC
CASSPEGLHGYTF
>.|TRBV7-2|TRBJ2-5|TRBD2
TGTGCCAGCAGTCTGGGGCGGGGGGGACCCGAGACCCAGTACTTC
CASSLGRGGPETQYF
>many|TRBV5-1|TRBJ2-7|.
TGCGCCAGCAGCGTCGCGGGGGCATACGAGCAGTACTTC
CASSVAGAYEQYF
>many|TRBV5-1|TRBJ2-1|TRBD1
TGCGCCAGCAGCCGGGACAGGGTGAAGGACTATGTCTCCAATGAGCAGTTCTTC
CASSRDRVKDYVSNEQFF
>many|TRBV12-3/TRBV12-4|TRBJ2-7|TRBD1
TGTGCCAGCAGTAACCGGGACAGGGAAGATACCAAGCAGTACTTC
CASSNRDREDTKQYF
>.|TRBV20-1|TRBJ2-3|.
TGCAGTACAGCTCTAGCATCAGATACGCAGTATTTT
CSTALASDTQYF
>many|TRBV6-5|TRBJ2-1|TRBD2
TGTGCCAGCAGTCCTCGGGGGGGCCTGGGGAATGAGCAGTTCTTC
CASSPRGGLGNEQFF
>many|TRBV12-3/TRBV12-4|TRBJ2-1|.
TGTGCCAGCAGACTAGCTACGAACAATGAGCAGTTCTTC
CASRLATNNEQFF
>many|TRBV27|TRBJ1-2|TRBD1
TGTGCCAGCAGTTTTGATAGTCGTCCGGGACAGGGGTTCTATGGCTACACCTTC
CASSFDSRPGQGFYGYTF
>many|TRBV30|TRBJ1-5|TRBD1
TGTGCCTGGAGCGAGGGACAGGGGAGCCAGCCCCAGCATTTT
CAWSEGQGSQPQHF
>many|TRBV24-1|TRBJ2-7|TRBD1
TGTGCCACCAGTGAGGGACAGGGAAACTACGAGCAGTACTTC
CATSEGQGNYEQYF
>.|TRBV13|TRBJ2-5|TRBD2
TGTCCCGGGACTAGCGGGATGGGCAGTCAAGAGACCCAGTACTTC
CPGTSGMGSQETQYF
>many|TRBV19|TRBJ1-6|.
TGTGCCAGTAGTATAGTTTCTTGGGCGTCTGGTAATTCACCCCTCCACTTT
CASSIVSWASGNSPLHF
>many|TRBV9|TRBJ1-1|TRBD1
TGTGCCAGCAGCTTCAAGGGACAGGGGCCCTCTGAGGGGGACACTGAAGCTTTCTTT
CASSFKGQGPSEGDTEAFF
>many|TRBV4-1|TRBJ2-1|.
TGCGCCAGCAGCCTAGAAAACTTGGGGGGTGACGAGCAGTTCTTC
CASSLENLGGDEQFF
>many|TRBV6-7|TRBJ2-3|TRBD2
TGTGCCAGCAGTTACTCTCTAGCGGGGGCAGATACGCAGTATTTT
CASSYSLAGADTQYF
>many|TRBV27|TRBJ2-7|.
TGTGCCAGCAGTCCACAGGGTTACAGGCCCTACGAGCAGTACTTC
CASSPQGYRPYEQYF
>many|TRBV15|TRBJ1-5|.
TGTGCCACCAGCAGATCCAGTTCGGGCAATCAGCCCCAGCATTTT
CATSRSSSGNQPQHF
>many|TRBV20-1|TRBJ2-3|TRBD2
TGCAGTGCTAGAGTACTAGCGGGACCTAGCACAGATACGCAGTATTTT
CSARVLAGPSTDTQYF
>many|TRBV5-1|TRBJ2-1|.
TGCGCCAGCAGCTTGGCGCCCCGGGACCAGAGCTCCTACAATGAGCAGTTCTTC
CASSLAPRDQSSYNEQFF
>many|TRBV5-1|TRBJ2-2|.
TGCGCCAGCAGCTTGTCAGGACCCACCGGGGAGCTGTTTTTT
CASSLSGPTGELFF
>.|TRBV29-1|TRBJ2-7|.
TGCAGCGTTGGGCCCTCCTCGTACGAGCAGTACTTC
CSVGPSSYEQYF
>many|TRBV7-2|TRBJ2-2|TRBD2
TGTGCCAGCAGCTTGCCTAGCGGGGGGCCGAACACCGGGGAGCTGTTTTTT
CASSLPSGGPNTGELFF
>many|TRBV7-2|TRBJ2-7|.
TGTGCCAGCAGCTTAGGGTCTCAATACGAGCAGTACTTC
CASSLGSQYEQYF
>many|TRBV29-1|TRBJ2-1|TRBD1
TGCAGCGTTGTTGGCAGGGGGCTGGATAAGAACAATGAGCAGTTCTTC
CSVVGRGLDKNNEQFF
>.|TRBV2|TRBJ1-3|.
TGTGCCAGCAATGTGGCAGCTGGAAACACCATATATTTT
CASNVAAGNTIYF
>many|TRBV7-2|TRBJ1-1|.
TGTGCCAGCAGCTACCGGGAAGGGGCTTTCTTT
CASSYREGAFF
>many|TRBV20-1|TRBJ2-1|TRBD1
TGCAGTGCTAGGGGCAGGGGGCGCAGAGATGAGCAGTTCTTC
CSARGRGRRDEQFF